Listed here is a single T cell receptor (beta chain). This specimen comes from a study of blood T cell repertoires in COVID-19. Study-level background: Samples of COVID-19 (acute and convalescent) were obtained from the United States, Italy and Spain.

After removal of 4 bases from V and 7 bases from J, the junction contained 7 bases not matched to a gene. The CDR3 is 15 amino acids. In germline, CDR1 is MGHRA, CDR2 YSYEKL. How the authors handled the data: Reference gene primer amplification yielded estimated nucleated cell counts. Using immunoSEQ multiplex PCR, the repertoire was profiled, and TCRdb retains in-frame clones only, with some absent. D and trimming were read from the DNA, whereas the V and J calls and clone size are those reported in that table. The sample has about 190,000 clones, 76% seen once; the top ten hold roughly a sixth. The study assigned cohorts using participant-reported clinical history.

The chain links TRBV4-1 to TRBJ1-6; TRBD1 agrees at 7 bases. The sample taken for sequencing was PBMCs or T cells enriched from blood (not recorded which). This TCR came from a woman aged 45 to 65 with acute COVID-19. CDR3 bases: TGCGCCAGCAGCCCCCCGACAGGGAGGAATTCACCCCTCCACTTT. Its protein is CASSPPTGRNSPLHF.